This TCR beta chain was profiled in a study of blood T cell repertoires in COVID-19. As for the study in general: Samples came from the United States, Italy and Spain, spanning acute and convalescent COVID-19. PBMCs, B-cell-depleted T cells, or T cells were the source of the cDNA or gDNA that made up the material.

In the original processing: Reference gene primer amplification yielded estimated nucleated cell counts. Only in-frame clones appear in the TCRdb table, and some are missing; sequencing was by immunoSEQ multiplex PCR. The V and J calls and clone size are taken from that table; D and trimming were inferred from the DNA. The sample yields a few hundred thousand clones, 84% seen once. The germline CDR1 and CDR2 sequences are SNHLY and FYNNEI. This CDR3 comprises 14 residues. V was clipped by 9 bases and J by 0 bases, with 14 bases between them. The receptor was derived from a woman in her forties who had recovered from COVID-19. The specimen was peripheral blood. The gene calls are TRBV2 and TRBJ1-1; D not resolved. CDR3: CASSATYLNTEAFF. The CDR3 DNA reads as TGTGCCAGTTCTGCAACCTACTTGAACACTGAAGCTTTCTTT.